This T cell receptor (beta chain) was captured by sequencing in a study of radiotherapy plus CTLA-4 blockade in lung cancer. The study, taken as a whole, reports: There was expansion of tumor-derived TCR clones in blood after radiotherapy plus ipilimumab.

A note on this clone: Antigen specificity is unknown.

Germline-derived CDR1 and CDR2 are SEHNR and FQNEAQ (reference sequence). Trimming pared 1 base from V and 4 bases from J, leaving 13 bases between. CDR3 length: 15 amino acids. Repertoires were generated with immunoSEQ multiplex PCR, while TCRdb's copy carries only in-frame clones and drops some. The sample has fewer than 40,000 clones, 75% to 80% seen once. V usage is TRBV7-9 and J usage is TRBJ1-1; D may be TRBD1 (5 bases). The sequence derives from a human donor with non-small cell lung cancer that progressed on radiotherapy plus ipilimumab. The sequenced sample was peripheral blood, obtained from a patient treated with radiotherapy plus ipilimumab. The CDR3 coding sequence is TGTGCCAGCAGCTTAGGTTTCCAAGGGGCCACTGAAGCTTTCTTT. This codes for CASSLGFQGATEAFF.